This is a list of T cell receptor beta chains from one sample in a study of blood T cells in healthy people across ages. TCRdb re-called the 5' RACE reads through MiXCR, storing one row per CDR3 protein. The table shows 1.5 million to 2 million distinct CDR3 sequences, with 28% occurring only once. Sequenced sample: blood. The receptors here all came from a woman aged 25 to 39 in good health. Each CDR3 is given with its conserved first and last residue. Fields, in order: J gene, V gene, D gene, clone size, CDR3 DNA, CDR3 protein. D genes are given only for firm matches. Clone size appears in some rows only: once, few, many, or a class for an expanded clone.

j_gene: TRBJ1-5
v_gene: TRBV12-3/TRBV12-4
d_gene: .
abundance: .
CDR3nt: TGTGCCAGCAGTTCATACTGGGGGAGCAATCAGCCCCAGCATTTT
CDR3aa: CASSSYWGSNQPQHF

j_gene: TRBJ1-2
v_gene: TRBV6-5
d_gene: TRBD1
abundance: many
CDR3nt: TGTGCCAGCAGCCGGGACAGGGAGCTTGGTGGCTACACCTTC
CDR3aa: CASSRDRELGGYTF

j_gene: TRBJ2-7
v_gene: TRBV2
d_gene: TRBD2
abundance: many
CDR3nt: TGTGCCAGCAGTGAATCTAGCGGGAGCTCGGGGGAGCAGTACTTC
CDR3aa: CASSESSGSSGEQYF

j_gene: TRBJ1-5
v_gene: TRBV12-3/TRBV12-4
d_gene: TRBD1
abundance: many
CDR3nt: TGTGCCAGCAGTCCAGGGACAGGTAGCAATCAGCCCCAGCATTTT
CDR3aa: CASSPGTGSNQPQHF

j_gene: TRBJ2-3
v_gene: TRBV9
d_gene: .
abundance: few
CDR3nt: TGTGCCAGCAGCTGGGATTCAGATACGCAGTATTTT
CDR3aa: CASSWDSDTQYF

j_gene: TRBJ1-2
v_gene: TRBV2
d_gene: TRBD1
abundance: .
CDR3nt: TGTGCCAGCAATGGAGAGGGGGCAGGTGGCTACACCTTC
CDR3aa: CASNGEGAGGYTF

j_gene: TRBJ2-1
v_gene: TRBV7-2
d_gene: .
abundance: few
CDR3nt: TGTGCCAGCAGCTTAGGGGCGGCGGGAAGCTCCTACAATGAGCAGTTCTTC
CDR3aa: CASSLGAAGSSYNEQFF

j_gene: TRBJ2-1
v_gene: TRBV9
d_gene: TRBD1
abundance: few
CDR3nt: TGTGCCAGCAGAACCACGGACAGGGGGAATGAGCAGTTCTTC
CDR3aa: CASRTTDRGNEQFF

j_gene: TRBJ2-7
v_gene: TRBV10-3
d_gene: TRBD2
abundance: .
CDR3nt: TGTGCCATCAGTGATCCCTCGCGGGAGAATTACGAGCAGTACTTC
CDR3aa: CAISDPSRENYEQYF

j_gene: TRBJ1-1
v_gene: TRBV12-3/TRBV12-4
d_gene: .
abundance: .
CDR3nt: TGTGCCACCTTGACAGGATTGAACACTGAAGCTTTCTTT
CDR3aa: CATLTGLNTEAFF

j_gene: TRBJ1-2
v_gene: TRBV9
d_gene: .
abundance: .
CDR3nt: TGTGCCAGCAGCGCCTCCTGGGCAGACTATGGCTACACCTTC
CDR3aa: CASSASWADYGYTF

j_gene: TRBJ1-1
v_gene: TRBV28
d_gene: .
abundance: .
CDR3nt: TGTGCCAGCAGTCGGGACTTCCCCAGCAGCACTGAAGCTTTCTTT
CDR3aa: CASSRDFPSSTEAFF

j_gene: TRBJ2-7
v_gene: TRBV5-1
d_gene: .
abundance: .
CDR3nt: TGCGCCAGCAGCTTGGAGAAAGGAACCTACGAGCAGTACTTC
CDR3aa: CASSLEKGTYEQYF

j_gene: TRBJ2-7
v_gene: TRBV6-5
d_gene: TRBD2
abundance: .
CDR3nt: TGTGCCAGCAGGTTAACGGGAGGGAGCTCCTACAATGAGCAGTACTTC
CDR3aa: CASRLTGGSSYNEQYF

j_gene: TRBJ1-4
v_gene: TRBV12-3/TRBV12-4
d_gene: .
abundance: .
CDR3nt: TGTGCCAGCAGTCTAGTAGGGGCAGGGCATAATGAAAAACTGTTTTTT
CDR3aa: CASSLVGAGHNEKLFF

j_gene: TRBJ1-1
v_gene: TRBV20-1
d_gene: .
abundance: .
CDR3nt: TGCAGTGCTAGAGATCGTAGGAGGGACACTGAAGCTTTCTTT
CDR3aa: CSARDRRRDTEAFF

j_gene: TRBJ2-5
v_gene: TRBV20-1
d_gene: TRBD2
abundance: .
CDR3nt: TGCAGTGCTTTGGAGACTAGCGGGAGTAAACATGAGCAGTACTTC
CDR3aa: CSALETSGSKHEQYF

j_gene: TRBJ2-7
v_gene: TRBV6-6
d_gene: .
abundance: few
CDR3nt: TGTGCCAGCAATAACAACCGAGACATTAACTACGAGCAGTACTTC
CDR3aa: CASNNNRDINYEQYF

j_gene: TRBJ2-7
v_gene: TRBV9
d_gene: TRBD2
abundance: .
CDR3nt: TGTGCCAGCAGCGTAGCCGGGACGTTAAGCGGGGCCGAGCAGTACTTC
CDR3aa: CASSVAGTLSGAEQYF

j_gene: TRBJ2-3
v_gene: TRBV12-3/TRBV12-4
d_gene: TRBD2
abundance: few
CDR3nt: TGTGCCAGCAGTCCAAGATCCTTACTAGCGGGAGTTCTTTATTTT
CDR3aa: CASSPRSLLAGVLYF

j_gene: TRBJ2-3
v_gene: TRBV20-1
d_gene: TRBD2
abundance: few
CDR3nt: TGCAGTGCCTGGGGACTAGATCACTCCTCTAGCACAGATACGCAGTATTTT
CDR3aa: CSAWGLDHSSSTDTQYF

j_gene: TRBJ2-3
v_gene: TRBV10-2
d_gene: .
abundance: many
CDR3nt: TGCGCCAGCACCGGGCCAGCAGGGGCAGATACGCAGTATTTT
CDR3aa: CASTGPAGADTQYF

j_gene: TRBJ1-5
v_gene: TRBV28
d_gene: .
abundance: .
CDR3nt: TGTGCCAGCACCGACATGGGCACCATCAATCAGCCCCAGCATTTT
CDR3aa: CASTDMGTINQPQHF

j_gene: TRBJ1-4
v_gene: TRBV20-1
d_gene: TRBD1
abundance: few
CDR3nt: TGCAGTGCTCCTCTCCGACAGGGCGGTGAAAAACTGTTTTTT
CDR3aa: CSAPLRQGGEKLFF

j_gene: TRBJ2-5
v_gene: TRBV11-2
d_gene: .
abundance: few
CDR3nt: TGTGCCAGCAGTGCTCTATCGACCCAGTACTTC
CDR3aa: CASSALSTQYF

j_gene: TRBJ2-1
v_gene: TRBV29-1
d_gene: .
abundance: .
CDR3nt: TGCAGCGTTGATATATTCGGGGGCAATGAGCAGTTCTTC
CDR3aa: CSVDIFGGNEQFF

j_gene: TRBJ2-1
v_gene: TRBV24-1
d_gene: TRBD1
abundance: .
CDR3nt: TGTGCCACCAGTGATTCCTCACTCGACAGGGGAGATGAGCAGTTCTTC
CDR3aa: CATSDSSLDRGDEQFF

j_gene: TRBJ2-5
v_gene: TRBV28
d_gene: .
abundance: .
CDR3nt: TGTGCCAGCAGTTTGTCCGGGCGCCCCGGGAAGTATGAGCAGTACTTC
CDR3aa: CASSLSGRPGKYEQYF

j_gene: TRBJ1-5
v_gene: TRBV12-3/TRBV12-4
d_gene: .
abundance: few
CDR3nt: TGTGCCAGCAGCCCGGACAACCCCGGAGGAGGTCAGCCCCAGCATTTT
CDR3aa: CASSPDNPGGGQPQHF

j_gene: TRBJ1-2
v_gene: TRBV7-9
d_gene: TRBD1
abundance: .
CDR3nt: TGTGCCAGCAGCATCACACAGAGGCTGGGACAGGGTTATAATGGCTACACCTTC
CDR3aa: CASSITQRLGQGYNGYTF

j_gene: TRBJ2-1
v_gene: TRBV29-1
d_gene: .
abundance: .
CDR3nt: TGCAGCGTTACTTTCCTAGCGAGAGCCGTTAATGAGCAGTTCTTC
CDR3aa: CSVTFLARAVNEQFF

j_gene: TRBJ2-3
v_gene: TRBV7-3
d_gene: TRBD1
abundance: many
CDR3nt: TGTGCCAGCAGCACCAACGGGCCCGGGACAGGGGTGACAGATACGCAGTATTTT
CDR3aa: CASSTNGPGTGVTDTQYF

j_gene: TRBJ2-7
v_gene: TRBV24-1
d_gene: .
abundance: .
CDR3nt: TGTGCCACATGGACCACGGGGCCATCCTACTACGAGCAGTACTTC
CDR3aa: CATWTTGPSYYEQYF

j_gene: TRBJ2-7
v_gene: TRBV12-3/TRBV12-4
d_gene: TRBD2
abundance: .
CDR3nt: TGTGCCAGCGCCTCGCAAGCGGGAGGGCCAAGTTCCCCCTACGAGCAGTACTTC
CDR3aa: CASASQAGGPSSPYEQYF

j_gene: TRBJ2-7
v_gene: TRBV28
d_gene: .
abundance: .
CDR3nt: TGTGCCAGCAGAAGGTCTTGGCGCGGGTACGAGCAGTACTTC
CDR3aa: CASRRSWRGYEQYF

j_gene: TRBJ1-1
v_gene: TRBV4-1
d_gene: .
abundance: few
CDR3nt: TGCGCCAGCAGCCAAGTGGGGCTCGGGGGTCCGAACACTGAAGCTTTCTTT
CDR3aa: CASSQVGLGGPNTEAFF

j_gene: TRBJ2-3
v_gene: TRBV30
d_gene: TRBD2
abundance: .
CDR3nt: TGTGCCTGGAGTTTGCGGGGGAGCACAGATACGCAGTATTTT
CDR3aa: CAWSLRGSTDTQYF

j_gene: TRBJ2-3
v_gene: TRBV7-9
d_gene: .
abundance: .
CDR3nt: TGTGCCAGCAGCCGAACTACTAGCACAGATACGCAGTATTTT
CDR3aa: CASSRTTSTDTQYF

j_gene: TRBJ2-7
v_gene: TRBV5-5
d_gene: .
abundance: .
CDR3nt: TGTGCCAGCAGCTTGGGGGGGTTCGGGGAGTCCGAGCAGTACTTC
CDR3aa: CASSLGGFGESEQYF

j_gene: TRBJ1-1
v_gene: TRBV20-1
d_gene: .
abundance: few
CDR3nt: TGCAGTGCTAGATCAGGGCAGACTGAAGCTTTCTTT
CDR3aa: CSARSGQTEAFF

j_gene: TRBJ2-7
v_gene: TRBV20-1
d_gene: .
abundance: .
CDR3nt: TGCAGTGCTAGGGAGGGATCGGCCGAGCAGTACTTC
CDR3aa: CSAREGSAEQYF

j_gene: TRBJ2-7
v_gene: TRBV11-2
d_gene: TRBD1
abundance: once
CDR3nt: TGTGCCAGCAGCTTATGGGGACAGGGGGAGGGCGAGCAGTACTTC
CDR3aa: CASSLWGQGEGEQYF